A single sample is the source of the 20 T cell receptor beta chains below, sequenced in a study of blood T cell repertoires in COVID-19. TCRdb's table, derived via immunoSEQ multiplex PCR, lists solely in-frame clones and lacks some. The data show roughly 200,000 clones, 88% seen once. The sequenced sample consisted of peripheral blood. Receptor source: a woman aged 25 to 39 with acute or convalescent COVID-19.

V is TRBV5-4 and J is TRBJ1-3; D remains ambiguous. Between the trimmed V and J ends, which lost 5 bases and 0 bases, there was a span of 9 bases. This CDR3 contains 14 residues. Germline CDR1 SGHNT, CDR2 YYREEE (reference sequence). The CDR3 sequence: CASSVGNSGNTIYF. CDR3 nucleotide sequence: TGTGCCAGCAGTGTCGGGAACTCTGGAAACACCATATATTTT.

The chain combines TRBV27 with TRBJ2-1; TRBD2 matches 9 bases. J lost 6 bases, V lost 4 bases, and 7 bases had no gene match. The CDR3 loop spans 15 amino acids. The germline V gene has CDR1 MNHEY and CDR2 SMNVEV (reference sequence). This chain's CDR3 is CASSSPSGKGNEQFF. DNA for the CDR3: TGTGCCAGCAGTTCTCCTAGCGGGAAAGGCAATGAGCAGTTCTTC.

The chain couples TRBV5-1 to TRBJ2-2; TRBD2 matches 10 bases. With 0 bases clipped from V and 8 bases from J, the junction kept 4 bases outside the gene matches. Germline lookup yields CDR1 SGHRS and CDR2 YFSETQ. The CDR3 covers 15 residues. The CDR3 here is CASSLVLAGEGELFF. The CDR3, as DNA: TGCGCCAGCAGCTTGGTTCTAGCGGGAGAAGGGGAGCTGTTTTTT.

This rearrangement joins TRBV28 to TRBJ2-4; D unclear. CDR3 length equals 15 residues. Germline values: CDR1 MDHEN, CDR2 SYDVKM. Trimming left V 3 bases short and J 0 bases short, with 9 bases between. Written as DNA, the CDR3 is TGTGCCAGCAGTTTCCCCAGTTTAGCCAAAAACATTCAGTACTTC. Its protein product is CASSFPSLAKNIQYF.

The chain employs TRBV5-1 and TRBJ1-1, with D perhaps matching TRBD1 (6 bases). CDR1 is SGHRS and CDR2 is YFSETQ in the germline V gene. This CDR3 comprises 16 residues. Trimming cost V 0 bases and J 1 base, with 13 bases left between them. CDR3 coding DNA: TGCGCCAGCAGCTTGGAGGGGGTCAGGGCGAACACTGAAGCTTTCTTT. As protein: CASSLEGVRANTEAFF.

The chain couples TRBV30 to TRBJ1-2; D gene uncertain. With 0 bases removed from V and 6 bases from J, the gap between germline ends came to 8 bases. Germline CDR1 GTSNPN, CDR2 SVGIG (reference sequence). The CDR3 sequence is 12 residues long. CDR3 sequence reads: CAWSVASDGYTF. The CDR3 DNA follows: TGTGCCTGGAGTGTAGCGTCGGATGGCTACACCTTC.

The count of this clone is one. The chain combines TRBV10-2 with TRBJ1-5; no clear D gene. Germline V CDR1 and CDR2: WSHSY, SAAADI. V was cut by 6 bases and J by 1 base, with 16 bases left in between. The CDR3 has 16 residues. This CDR3 is CASRRHGGGSNQPQHF. CDR3 nucleotides: TGCGCCAGCAGGAGACATGGTGGAGGCAGCAATCAGCCCCAGCATTTT.

The chain carries TRBV2 and TRBJ1-2, with a weak D call TRBD1 (5 bases). V dropped 7 bases and J dropped 0 bases, with 18 bases sitting between them. Germline V gene sequence: CDR1 SNHLY, CDR2 FYNNEI. This CDR3 has 16 amino acids. The CDR3 DNA reads TGTGCCAGCACCTTGATTGGGGCAGACTCTAACTATGGCTACACCTTC. Encoded protein: CASTLIGADSNYGYTF.

The chain links TRBV7-9 to TRBJ2-1; TRBD2 is a possible D gene (5 bases). The length of the CDR3 is 12 residues. Germline CDR1 is SEHNR and CDR2 is FQNEAQ (reference sequence). The V and J ends lost 4 bases and 8 bases respectively, with 9 bases between them. CDR3 residues: CASSSGIYEQFF. Here the CDR3 DNA reads TGTGCCAGCAGCTCGGGGATTTATGAGCAGTTCTTC.

The chain has TRBV7-8 and TRBJ2-7; D might be TRBD1 (6 bases). The CDR3 is made up of 16 amino acids. Between the trimmed V and J ends, which lost 5 bases and 3 bases, there was a span of 20 bases. CDR1 and CDR2 (germline): SGHVS, FQNEAQ. This CDR3 reads CASSANRVPHLYEQYF. The CDR3 nucleotides read TGTGCCAGCAGCGCGAACAGGGTCCCTCACCTCTACGAGCAGTACTTC.

This clone was counted a few times. V usage is TRBV6-2 or TRBV6-3 and J usage is TRBJ2-7; D is uncertain. CDR3 length equals 12 residues. The V gene lost 6 bases and the J gene lost 0 bases, with 6 bases spanning the gap. Germline V gives CDR1 MNHEY, CDR2 SVGEGT. For the CDR3, the DNA is TGTGCCAGCAGCTCCAGCTCCTACGAGCAGTACTTC. Its translation is CASSSSSYEQYF.

The chain links TRBV5-1 to TRBJ2-2; maybe TRBD2 (6 bases). CDR3 length: 16 amino acids. CDR1 SGHRS and CDR2 YFSETQ come from the germline V gene. Trimming cost V 0 bases and J 5 bases, with 14 bases left between them. CDR3 protein: CASSLDVLAGTGELFF. CDR3 in DNA: TGCGCCAGCAGCTTGGATGTACTAGCAGGAACCGGGGAGCTGTTTTTT.

This clone came up once. CDR3 sequence reads: CASSQADRILYGYTF. DNA of the CDR3: TGCGCCAGCAGCCAAGCTGACAGGATCCTATATGGCTACACCTTC. The chain links TRBV4-1 to TRBJ1-2, with D tentatively TRBD1 (6 bases). CDR1 and CDR2 (germline): MGHRA, YSYEKL. There are 15 residues in the CDR3. The V gene lost 1 base and the J gene lost 5 bases, with 14 bases spanning the gap.

The V call is TRBV11-2, the J call TRBJ2-1; D gene ambiguous. Trimming took 2 bases from V and 6 from J, leaving 5 bases between them. CDR1 is SGHAT, CDR2 FQNNGV, per germline. This CDR3 is built from 12 residues. The CDR3: CASSLRSNEQFF. The CDR3 nucleotides read TGTGCCAGCAGCTTACGGTCCAATGAGCAGTTCTTC.

The chain has TRBV2 and TRBJ1-4; D may be TRBD1 (6 bases). Trimming removed 5 bases at V and 4 bases at J, with 11 bases between. The V gene's germline CDR1 is SNHLY and CDR2 FYNNEI. The CDR3 contains 14 residues. Written as DNA, the CDR3 is TGTGCCAGCAGTCGGGGGGCGGTTAATGAAAAACTGTTTTTT. It encodes CASSRGAVNEKLFF.

The chain links TRBV4-2 to TRBJ2-1; 7 bases are a match to TRBD2. The CDR3 is made up of 15 amino acids. Per germline, CDR1 LGHNA and CDR2 YNFKEQ. Unmatched junction bases numbered 12, after V lost 5 bases and J lost 8 bases. The DNA of the CDR3 is TGTGCCAGCAGCGGAGGGTGGGAGGGCCTCGATGAGCAGTTCTTC. Its protein product is CASSGGWEGLDEQFF.

The V gene is TRBV19, the J gene TRBJ2-5; perhaps TRBD1 as D (6 bases). CDR1 is LNHDA and CDR2 is SQIVND in the germline V gene (reference sequence). CDR3 length: 15 amino acids. The V end was cut by 5 bases, the J end by 5 bases, with 18 bases between. The CDR3 loop reads CASSPTTGERETQYF. The CDR3 DNA follows: TGTGCCAGTAGTCCAACGACAGGCGAGCGGGAGACCCAGTACTTC.

The V gene is TRBV10-2, the J gene TRBJ2-5; TRBD2 matches at 12 bases. Looked up from germline, CDR1 is WSHSY and CDR2 is SAAADI. CDR3 size: 14 residues. V shed 7 bases, J shed 5 bases, and the junction held 5 bases outside the gene matches. CDR3 nucleotide sequence: TGCGCCAGCACGACTAGCGGGAGAGGGGAGACCCAGTACTTC. This encodes CASTTSGRGETQYF.

This chain uses TRBV27 with TRBJ2-1; 9 nucleotides line up with TRBD2. After removal of 7 bases from V and 6 bases from J, the junction contained 7 bases not matched to a gene. Per germline, CDR1 MNHEY and CDR2 SMNVEV (reference sequence). The CDR3 consists of 14 residues. This chain's CDR3 is CASKWREGRNEQFF. Written as DNA, the CDR3 is TGTGCCAGCAAGTGGCGGGAGGGCCGCAATGAGCAGTTCTTC.

This clone has just one count. V and J are TRBV15 and TRBJ2-2, with D uncertain. Trimming took off 2 bases at V and 3 bases at J, with 4 bases between the two ends. This CDR3 spans 13 amino acids. Germline V gives CDR1 LNHNV, CDR2 YYDKDF (reference sequence). The CDR3 protein is CATSRHDTGELFF. DNA for the CDR3: TGTGCCACCAGCAGACATGACACCGGGGAGCTGTTTTTT.